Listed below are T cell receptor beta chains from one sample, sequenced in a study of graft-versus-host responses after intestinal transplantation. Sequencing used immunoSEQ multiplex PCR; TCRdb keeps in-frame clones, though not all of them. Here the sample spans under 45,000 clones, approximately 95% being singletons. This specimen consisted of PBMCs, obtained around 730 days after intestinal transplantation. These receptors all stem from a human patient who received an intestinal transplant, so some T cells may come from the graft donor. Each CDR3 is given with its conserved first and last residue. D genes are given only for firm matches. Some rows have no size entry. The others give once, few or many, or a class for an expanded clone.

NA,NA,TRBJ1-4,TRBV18,CASSPQTAPNEKLFF,TGTGCCAGCTCACCGCAAACAGCTCCTAATGAAAAACTGTTTTTT
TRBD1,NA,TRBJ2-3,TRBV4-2,CASSVRQGRITDTQYF,TGTGCCAGCAGCGTCCGACAGGGAAGGATTACAGATACGCAGTATTTT
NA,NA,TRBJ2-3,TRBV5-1,CASSPDQHSTQYF,TGCGCCAGCAGCCCCGACCAGCACAGTACGCAGTATTTT
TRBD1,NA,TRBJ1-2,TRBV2,CASRAPGQGIKGYTF,TGTGCCAGCAGGGCGCCGGGACAGGGGATAAAGGGCTACACCTTC
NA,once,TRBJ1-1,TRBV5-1,CASSFRGPPMEAFF,TGCGCCAGCAGCTTTCGGGGGCCGCCGATGGAAGCTTTCTTT
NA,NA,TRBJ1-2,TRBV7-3,CASSLGAARDQAF,TGTGCCAGCAGCTTAGGGGCCGCCAGGGACCAGGCATTC
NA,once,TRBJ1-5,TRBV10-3,CAISKQSSNQPQHF,TGTGCCATCAGTAAACAGAGTAGCAATCAGCCCCAGCATTTT
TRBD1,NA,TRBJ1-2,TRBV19,CASSIDLEEGASYGYTF,TGTGCCAGTAGTATAGATCTCGAGGAGGGGGCCTCCTATGGCTACACCTTC
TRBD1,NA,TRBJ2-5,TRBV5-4,CASSGPQGPGETQYF,TGTGCCAGCAGCGGGCCACAGGGGCCTGGGGAGACCCAGTACTTC
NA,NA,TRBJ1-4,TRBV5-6,CASSLPSEGSGLFF,TGTGCCAGCAGCTTGCCCTCTGAGGGCTCCGGACTGTTTTTT
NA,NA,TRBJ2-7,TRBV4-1,CASSQGGPLYEQYF,TGCGCCAGCAGCCAAGGAGGGCCCCTCTACGAGCAGTACTTC
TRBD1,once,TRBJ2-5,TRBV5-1,CASSLPGTGGETQYF,TGCGCCAGCAGCCTACCCGGGACAGGGGGAGAGACCCAGTACTTC
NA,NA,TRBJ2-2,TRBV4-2,CASSVRLESGELFF,TGTGCCAGCAGCGTCCGACTTGAGTCCGGGGAGCTGTTTTTT
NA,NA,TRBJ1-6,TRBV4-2,CASSQDRGGSPLHF,TGTGCCAGCAGCCAAGATAGGGGCGGTTCACCCCTCCACTTT
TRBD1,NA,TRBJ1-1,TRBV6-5,CASSHPQGKNTEAFF,TGTGCCAGCAGCCACCCACAGGGGAAGAACACTGAAGCTTTCTTT
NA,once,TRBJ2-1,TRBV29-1,CSTRLGEGEQFF,TGCAGCACCAGACTAGGCGAGGGTGAGCAGTTCTTC
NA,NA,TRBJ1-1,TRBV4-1,CASSQGSVPTEAFF,TGCGCCAGCAGCCAAGGATCAGTCCCTACTGAAGCTTTCTTT
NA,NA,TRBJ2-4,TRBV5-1,CASSLLSGGDIQYF,TGCGCCAGCAGCTTGTTATCGGGTGGTGACATTCAGTACTTC
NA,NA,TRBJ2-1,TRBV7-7,CASSPLRGNEQFF,TGTGCCAGCAGCCCCCTTCGGGGCAATGAGCAGTTCTTC
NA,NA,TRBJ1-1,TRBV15,CATSRDLARNTEAFF,TGTGCCACCAGCAGAGATTTGGCCCGGAACACTGAAGCTTTCTTT
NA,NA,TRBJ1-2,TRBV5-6,CASSLDVNYGYTF,TGTGCCAGCAGCCTGGATGTGAACTATGGCTACACCTTC
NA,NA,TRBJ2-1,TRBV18,CASSPPQKVYNEQFF,TGTGCCAGCTCCCCACCACAGAAAGTATACAATGAGCAGTTCTTC
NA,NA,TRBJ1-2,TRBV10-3,CAISDRVDGYTF,TGTGCCATCAGTGATAGAGTTGATGGCTACACCTTC
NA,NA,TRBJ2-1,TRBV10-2,CASSESTSGEQFF,TGCGCCAGCAGTGAGTCGACCTCGGGTGAGCAGTTCTTC
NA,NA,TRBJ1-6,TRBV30,CAWSVTQGLISPLHF,TGTGCCTGGAGTGTGACTCAGGGACTGATTTCACCCCTCCACTTT
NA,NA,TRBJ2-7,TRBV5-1,CASSLQGGPTEQYF,TGCGCCAGCAGCTTACAGGGCGGGCCGACCGAGCAGTACTTC
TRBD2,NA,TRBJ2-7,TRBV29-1,CSAETSGRYEQYF,TGCAGCGCCGAGACTAGCGGGAGGTACGAGCAGTACTTC
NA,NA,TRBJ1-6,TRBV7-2,CASSLGGGVDNSPLHF,TGTGCCAGCAGCTTAGGGGGGGGTGTGGATAATTCACCCCTCCACTTT
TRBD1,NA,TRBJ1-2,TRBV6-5,CASGKGQGIYGYTF,TGTGCCAGCGGCAAGGGACAGGGGATCTATGGCTACACCTTC
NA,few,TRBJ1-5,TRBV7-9,CASSLGGTATQPQHF,TGTGCCAGCAGCTTAGGAGGGACGGCAACTCAGCCCCAGCATTTT
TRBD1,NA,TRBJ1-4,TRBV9,CASSLAPGTGINEKLFF,TGTGCCAGCAGCCTAGCACCCGGGACAGGGATTAATGAAAAACTGTTTTTT
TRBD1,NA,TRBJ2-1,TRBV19,CASTNGDSSYNEQFF,TGTGCCAGTACAAATGGGGACAGCTCCTACAATGAGCAGTTCTTC
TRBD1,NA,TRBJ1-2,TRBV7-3,CASSLGGTDYGYTF,TGTGCCAGCAGCTTAGGGGGGACAGACTATGGCTACACCTTC
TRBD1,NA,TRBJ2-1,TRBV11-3,CASSSSPTGGYNEQFF,TGTGCCAGCAGCTCTTCTCCGACAGGGGGCTACAATGAGCAGTTCTTC
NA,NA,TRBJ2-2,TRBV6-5,CASRLVADGELFF,TGTGCCAGCAGACTAGTGGCAGATGGGGAGCTGTTTTTT
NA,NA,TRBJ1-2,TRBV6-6,CASRANYGYTF,TGTGCCAGTCGAGCTAACTATGGCTACACCTTC
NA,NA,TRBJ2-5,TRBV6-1,CASSEALGDPQETQYF,TGTGCCAGCAGTGAAGCCTTGGGGGACCCGCAAGAGACCCAGTACTTC
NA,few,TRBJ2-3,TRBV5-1,CASSFSLPSTDTQYF,TGCGCCAGCAGCTTCTCCCTCCCTAGCACAGATACGCAGTATTTT